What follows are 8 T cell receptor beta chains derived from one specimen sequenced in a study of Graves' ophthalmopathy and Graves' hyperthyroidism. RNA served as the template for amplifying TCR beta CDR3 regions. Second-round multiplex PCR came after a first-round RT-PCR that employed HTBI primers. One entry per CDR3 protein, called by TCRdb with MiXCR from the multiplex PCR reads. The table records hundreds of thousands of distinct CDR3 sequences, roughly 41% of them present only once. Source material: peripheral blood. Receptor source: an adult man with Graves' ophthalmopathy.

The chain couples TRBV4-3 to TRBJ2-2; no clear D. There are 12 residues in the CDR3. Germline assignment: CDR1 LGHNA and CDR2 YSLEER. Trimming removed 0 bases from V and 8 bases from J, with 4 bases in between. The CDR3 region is CASSQDKGELFF. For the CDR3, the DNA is TGCGCCAGCAGCCAAGACAAGGGGGAGCTGTTTTTT.

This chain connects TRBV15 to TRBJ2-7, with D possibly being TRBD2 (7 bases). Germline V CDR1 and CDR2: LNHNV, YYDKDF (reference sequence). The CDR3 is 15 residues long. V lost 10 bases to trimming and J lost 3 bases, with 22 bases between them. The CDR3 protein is CASRTPGGGGYEQYF. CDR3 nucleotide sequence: TGTGCCAGCAGAACCCCCGGGGGAGGGGGCTACGAGCAGTACTTC.

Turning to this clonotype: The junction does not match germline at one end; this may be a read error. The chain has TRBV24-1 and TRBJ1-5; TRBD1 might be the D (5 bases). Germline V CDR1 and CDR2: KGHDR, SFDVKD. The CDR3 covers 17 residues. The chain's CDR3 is CASSYSYRRPPNQPQHF. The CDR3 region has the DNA TGTGCCAGCAGTTACTCGTACAGGAGGCCTCCCAATCAGCCCCAGCATTTT.

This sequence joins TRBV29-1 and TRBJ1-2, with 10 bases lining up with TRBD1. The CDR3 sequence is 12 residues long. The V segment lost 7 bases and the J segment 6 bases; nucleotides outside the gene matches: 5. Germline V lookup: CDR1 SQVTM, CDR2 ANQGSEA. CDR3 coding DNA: TGCAGCGGAGGGACAGGGGAACATGGCTACACCTTC. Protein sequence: CSGGTGEHGYTF.

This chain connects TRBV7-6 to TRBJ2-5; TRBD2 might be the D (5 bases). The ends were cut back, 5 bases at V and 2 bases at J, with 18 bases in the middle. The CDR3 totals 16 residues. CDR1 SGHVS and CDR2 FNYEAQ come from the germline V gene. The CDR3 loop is CASSPSPGLKQETQYF. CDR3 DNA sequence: TGTGCCAGCAGCCCAAGTCCAGGACTCAAACAAGAGACCCAGTACTTC.

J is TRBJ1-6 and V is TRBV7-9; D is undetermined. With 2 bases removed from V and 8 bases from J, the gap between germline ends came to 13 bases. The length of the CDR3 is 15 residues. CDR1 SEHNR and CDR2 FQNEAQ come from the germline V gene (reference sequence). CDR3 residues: CASSLIAGEDSPLHF. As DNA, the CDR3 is TGTGCCAGCAGCTTAATAGCCGGGGAGGATTCACCCCTCCACTTT.

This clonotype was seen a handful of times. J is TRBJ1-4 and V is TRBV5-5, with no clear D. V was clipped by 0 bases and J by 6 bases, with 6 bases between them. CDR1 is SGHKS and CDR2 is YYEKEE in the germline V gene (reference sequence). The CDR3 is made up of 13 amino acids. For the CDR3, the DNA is TGTGCCAGCAGCTTGGCACTGGATGAAAAACTGTTTTTT. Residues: CASSLALDEKLFF.

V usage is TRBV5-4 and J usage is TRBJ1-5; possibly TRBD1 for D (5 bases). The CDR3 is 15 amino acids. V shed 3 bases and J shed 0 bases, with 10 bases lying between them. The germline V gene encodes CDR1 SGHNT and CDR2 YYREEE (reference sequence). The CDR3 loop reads CASSSGTDSNQPQHF. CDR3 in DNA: TGTGCCAGCAGCTCCGGGACGGATAGCAATCAGCCCCAGCATTTT.